What follows are 31 T cell receptor beta chains derived from one specimen sequenced in a study of regulatory T cells in long-lasting Graves disease. Building of the TCR beta libraries involved iRepertoire HTBI primers and Arm-PCR of CDR3 regions. TCRdb itself ran the multiplex PCR reads through MiXCR, one entry per CDR3 protein. The sample includes fewer than 400,000 distinct CDR3 sequences, roughly 20% of them seen just once. The time point: persistent/refractory GD, antithyroid drugs over 5 years with positive TRAb. Extracted PBMC RNA gave rise to the TCR library. The input for sequencing was peripheral blood mononuclear cells (PBMCs), taken when the disease was refractory, from a patient treated with antithyroid drugs. These receptors were obtained from a female donor with Graves disease.

This clonotype was recorded a few times. The chain has TRBV18 and TRBJ1-5; D ambiguous. CDR3 length equals 13 residues. Trimming pared 4 bases from V and 6 bases from J, leaving 10 bases between. In germline, CDR1 is KGHSH, CDR2 LQKENI. CDR3 sequence reads: CASSRTRVQPQHF. In DNA, the CDR3 is TGTGCCAGCTCACGAACGAGGGTTCAGCCCCAGCATTTT. Full variable domain (remainder filled in from reference TRBV18 and TRBJ1-5): NAGVMQNPRHLVRRRGQEARLRCSPMKGHSHVYWYRQLPEEGLKFMVYLQKENIIDESGMPKERFSAEFPKEGPSILRIQQVVRGDSAAYFCASSRTRVQPQHFGDGTRLSIL.

The chain links TRBV5-6 to TRBJ2-1, with D possibly being TRBD1 or TRBD2 (5 bases each). V dropped 0 bases and J dropped 5 bases, with 12 bases sitting between them. The CDR3 totals 15 residues. Germline CDR1 and CDR2: SGHDT and YYEEEE. The CDR3 nucleotides are TGTGCCAGCAGCTTGGGTGGGAGACAGAACAATGAGCAGTTCTTC. Protein sequence: CASSLGGRQNNEQFF.

There are many counts of this clonotype. The CDR3 sequence is CASSPPPPNYGYTF. The DNA for the CDR3 is TGTGCCAGCTCACCCCCACCCCCTAACTATGGCTACACCTTC. The chain uses TRBV18 and TRBJ1-2; D is ambiguous. The CDR3 covers 14 residues. The germline V gene has CDR1 KGHSH and CDR2 LQKENI. Trimming left V 3 bases short and J 0 bases short, with 8 bases between.

This clonotype has only a few counts. CDR3 protein: CSAGDKREGRGEQYF. The CDR3 DNA follows: TGCAGTGCCGGAGATAAGCGGGAGGGCCGGGGCGAGCAGTACTTC. The chain combines TRBV20-1 with TRBJ2-7, with TRBD2 identical over 10 bases. This CDR3 has 15 amino acids. The V and J ends lost 6 bases and 6 bases, in that order; junction bases with no gene match: 14. CDR1 is DFQATT, CDR2 SNEGSKA, per germline (reference sequence).

This clonotype was recorded a few times. This may arise from a read error, as a much more abundant clone is one base away. This chain connects TRBV7-2 to TRBJ1-1; perhaps TRBD1 as D (5 bases). CDR3 length: 13 amino acids. Trimming left V 4 bases short and J 3 bases short, with 9 bases between. Looked up from germline, CDR1 is SGHTA and CDR2 is FQGNSA. This chain's CDR3 is CASSSGLYTEAFF. The CDR3 DNA sequence: TGTGCCAGCAGCTCAGGGTTGTACACTGAAGCTTTCTTT.

V gene TRBV29-1 combines with J gene TRBJ2-3; 12 nucleotides match TRBD2. From germline, CDR1 is SQVTM and CDR2 ANQGSEA. Trimming at V came to 4 bases and at J to 5 bases, leaving 7 bases not matched to a gene. This CDR3 contains 15 residues. CDR3 protein: CSVVPPGLAGDTQYF. The CDR3 DNA sequence: TGCAGCGTTGTTCCCCCGGGACTAGCGGGAGATACGCAGTATTTT.

This clonotype appeared a few times. V and J are TRBV7-9 and TRBJ1-5; tentatively, D is TRBD1 (5 bases). Deletions cut 3 bases from V and 8 bases from J, with 11 bases between. The CDR3 is 13 residues long. The germline V gene has CDR1 SEHNR and CDR2 FQNEAQ (reference sequence). DNA of the CDR3: TGTGCCAGCAGCTTCGGGGCTTACGAGCCCCAGCATTTT. It is translated as CASSFGAYEPQHF.

The chain has TRBV3-1 and TRBJ2-2, with a possible D match to TRBD2 (6 bases). The germline V gene has CDR1 LGHDT and CDR2 YNNKEL (reference sequence). CDR3 length equals 13 residues. V was clipped by 4 bases and J by 7 bases, with 10 bases between them. For the CDR3, the DNA is TGTGCCAGCAGCCCCGGCGGGGACGGGGAGCTGTTTTTT. Encoded protein: CASSPGGDGELFF.

This clonotype was counted once. This rearrangement joins TRBV4-3 to TRBJ2-5, with TRBD2 identical over 7 bases. CDR3 length: 16 amino acids. CDR1 LGHNA and CDR2 YSLEER come from the germline V gene. V lost 0 bases to trimming and J lost 4 bases; unmatched junction nucleotides: 8. Here the CDR3 DNA reads TGCGCCAGCAGCCAAGAAGATGCGGGGGAGCGAGAGACCCAGTACTTC. Its protein is CASSQEDAGERETQYF.

This chain connects TRBV6-1 to TRBJ2-2, with D possibly called TRBD1 or TRBD2 (5 bases each). V was pared by 6 bases and J by 3 bases, with 17 bases between. This CDR3 has 16 amino acids. The germline CDR1 and CDR2 sequences are MNHNS and SASEGT. The CDR3 spells CASSPNGAGYTGELFF. The CDR3 coding sequence is TGTGCCAGCAGCCCCAACGGGGCCGGCTACACCGGGGAGCTGTTTTTT.

This clonotype was observed a handful of times. This chain uses TRBV4-3 with TRBJ2-7; weak D call: TRBD2 (6 bases). CDR3 length equals 16 residues. V lost 4 bases to trimming and J lost 3 bases, with 19 bases between them. CDR1 LGHNA and CDR2 YSLEER come from the germline V gene. CDR3: CASSPSTSPSDYEQYF. The CDR3 nucleotides are TGCGCCAGCAGCCCCTCGACTAGTCCTTCCGACTACGAGCAGTACTTC.

The rearrangement links TRBV19 to TRBJ2-2; D not resolved. Germline V gives CDR1 LNHDA, CDR2 SQIVND (reference sequence). The CDR3 length is 14 residues. V was trimmed by 10 bases and J by 1 base, leaving 13 bases between them. CDR3 sequence reads: CATTPNRNTGELFF. The CDR3 DNA is TGTGCCACCACCCCGAACAGGAACACCGGGGAGCTGTTTTTT. The complete variable domain, with remaining parts taken from reference TRBV19 and TRBJ2-2, reads DGGITQSPKYLFRKEGQNVTLSCEQNLNHDAMYWYRQDPGQGLRLIYYSQIVNDFQKGDIAEGYSVSREKKESFPLTVTSAQKNPTAFYLCATTPNRNTGELFFGEGSRLTVL.

This clonotype came up a few times. The chain combines TRBV7-8 with TRBJ1-1, with unresolved D. In germline, CDR1 is SGHVS, CDR2 FQNEAQ. This CDR3 is 14 amino acids long. Trimming stripped 3 bases from V and 5 bases from J, with 13 bases between. The DNA of the CDR3 is TGTGCCAGCAGCTTCACCCCGTCCCAAACTGAAGCTTTCTTT. This translates into CASSFTPSQTEAFF.

This clonotype was observed a handful of times. J is TRBJ2-7 and V is TRBV14; a weak D match, TRBD1 (5 bases). Germline V gene lookup returns CDR1 SGHDN and CDR2 FVKESK. The CDR3 length is 15 residues. V gave up 0 bases and J gave up 3 bases, with 12 bases separating them. The chain's CDR3 is CASSQETGAIYEQYF. The CDR3 DNA sequence: TGTGCCAGCAGCCAAGAAACAGGTGCGATCTACGAGCAGTACTTC.

The V gene is TRBV20-1, the J gene TRBJ1-3; 7 bases fit TRBD1. This CDR3 comprises 17 residues. V dropped 0 bases and J dropped 0; count of bases not matched to a gene: 8. Germline lookup yields CDR1 DFQATT and CDR2 SNEGSKA (reference sequence). This chain's CDR3 is CSARDLTGTSSGNTIYF. In DNA form, the CDR3 reads TGCAGTGCTAGAGATCTGACAGGGACTTCCTCTGGAAACACCATATATTTT.

Points on this clonotype: Germline and junction disagree at one end, which may indicate a read error. The V gene is TRBV6-2 or TRBV6-3, the J gene TRBJ2-7, with TRBD2 identical over 9 bases. The CDR3 loop spans 15 amino acids. CDR1 and CDR2 from the germline V gene are MNHEY and SVGEGT. CDR3 DNA: TGTGCCGGCAGTTTTCGAGCGGGAGGCGTCTACGAGCAGTACTTC. Residues: CAGSFRAGGVYEQYF.

J is TRBJ1-6 and V is TRBV20-1, with 9 bases matching TRBD1. Germline-derived CDR1 and CDR2 are DFQATT and SNEGSKA (reference sequence). Unmatched junction bases numbered 5, after V lost 7 bases and J lost 10 bases. The CDR3 spans 12 residues. CDR3 region: CSVGQGSSPLHF. CDR3 bases: TGCAGTGTAGGACAGGGGAGCTCACCCCTCCACTTT.

This clonotype occurred a few times. The CDR3 reads CASGLPRRDRDTGELFF. The CDR3 DNA reads as TGTGCTAGTGGTTTGCCCCGCCGGGACAGGGACACCGGGGAGCTGTTTTTT. V and J are TRBV12-5 and TRBJ2-2, with 9 positions matching TRBD1. The trim removed 2 bases at V and 3 bases at J, leaving 7 bases unmatched. Per the germline V gene, CDR1 is LGHNT and CDR2 is FRNRAP. The CDR3 is made up of 17 amino acids.

This clonotype was found many times. The rearrangement joins TRBV11-2 to TRBJ1-2; TRBD1 aligns across 7 bases. The CDR3 extends over 13 amino acids. In germline, CDR1 is SGHAT, CDR2 FQNNGV. The ends lost 6 bases at V and 8 bases at J; junction bases unmatched: 9. CDR3 nucleotides: TGTGCCAGCAGTCCTACAGGGGCAGGGGGCTACACCTTC. It specifies CASSPTGAGGYTF.

This clonotype was seen only a few times. V usage is TRBV5-1 and J usage is TRBJ2-7; TRBD2 aligns across 10 bases. This CDR3 region has 15 residues. V lost 4 bases and J lost 3; bases outside the gene matches: 7. The germline V gene encodes CDR1 SGHRS and CDR2 YFSETQ. Written as DNA, the CDR3 is TGCGCCAGCAGCCCGGACCTAGCGGGAGTCTACGAGCAGTACTTC. Encoded protein: CASSPDLAGVYEQYF.

The rearrangement joins TRBV19 to TRBJ2-2; 11 positions match TRBD1. Germline V CDR1 and CDR2: LNHDA, SQIVND (reference sequence). The CDR3 runs 19 residues. J gave up 3 bases and V 8 bases, and 17 bases lay outside the gene matches. The CDR3 bases are TGTGCCAGTGCAGGGGGGACAGGGGGAAGTGTTCGGGACACCGGGGAGCTGTTTTTT. This codes for CASAGGTGGSVRDTGELFF. Together with reference TRBV19 and TRBJ2-2, the CDR3 gives the full variable domain: DGGITQSPKYLFRKEGQNVTLSCEQNLNHDAMYWYRQDPGQGLRLIYYSQIVNDFQKGDIAEGYSVSREKKESFPLTVTSAQKNPTAFYLCASAGGTGGSVRDTGELFFGEGSRLTVL.

This clonotype was detected ten times or more. The gene calls are TRBV28 and TRBJ1-1; D is possibly TRBD1 (6 bases). Germline assignment: CDR1 MDHEN and CDR2 SYDVKM. V was cut by 6 bases and J by 7 bases, with 24 bases left in between. The CDR3 extends over 16 amino acids. CDR3: CASSRGGVQGKGEAFF. CDR3 sequence (DNA): TGTGCCAGCAGCCGAGGTGGGGTACAGGGAAAGGGTGAAGCTTTCTTT. The variable domain in full, with the rest retrieved from reference TRBV28 and TRBJ1-1, is DVKVTQSSRYLVKRTGEKVFLECVQDMDHENMFWYRQDPGLGLRLIYFSYDVKMKEKGDIPEGYSVSREKKERFSLILESASTNQTSMYLCASSRGGVQGKGEAFFGQGTRLTVV.

This clonotype was detected ten times or more. The chain recombines TRBV7-2 with TRBJ1-2, with TRBD1 matching 7 bases. CDR1 and CDR2 from the germline V gene are SGHTA and FQGNSA. Unmatched junction bases numbered 5, after V lost 5 bases and J lost 5 bases. The CDR3 consists of 13 residues. CDR3 nucleotides: TGTGCCAGCAGCCCCGGGACAGTGTATGGCTACACCTTC. Its translation is CASSPGTVYGYTF.

The V and J genes are TRBV30 and TRBJ1-2; D is possibly TRBD1 (6 bases). The germline V gene has CDR1 GTSNPN and CDR2 SVGIG (reference sequence). V gave up 0 bases and J gave up 7 bases, with 9 bases separating them. The CDR3 length is 12 residues. CDR3 residues: CAWSVQGFGYTF. The CDR3 DNA reads as TGTGCCTGGAGTGTCCAGGGGTTTGGCTACACCTTC.

The chain has TRBV6-5 and TRBJ1-6; D gene ambiguous. Germline lookup yields CDR1 MNHEY and CDR2 SVGAGI. The germline V and J ends were trimmed by 0 bases and 9 bases, with 15 bases remaining between them. There are 16 residues in the CDR3. Here the CDR3 DNA reads TGTGCCAGCAGTTACTCTCCAAGGACGGCAAGTTCACCCCTCCACTTT. Amino acid sequence: CASSYSPRTASSPLHF.

This rearrangement joins TRBV9 to TRBJ2-7, with 8 bases identical to TRBD2. Trimming removed 0 bases from V and 5 bases from J; junction bases left unmatched: 13. This CDR3 region has 17 residues. Germline V gene data show CDR1 as SGDLS and CDR2 as YYNGEE. This CDR3 is CASSVATGRAGENEQYF. CDR3 sequence (DNA): TGTGCCAGCAGCGTAGCTACTGGGCGAGCGGGAGAAAACGAGCAGTACTTC.

The gene calls are TRBV7-9 and TRBJ2-3; D may be TRBD1 (5 bases). V was cut by 2 bases and J by 4 bases, with 10 bases left in between. This CDR3 is built from 14 residues. CDR1 is SEHNR and CDR2 is FQNEAQ in the germline V gene (reference sequence). For the CDR3, the DNA is TGTGCCAGCAGCTTAAGCAAGGGGTCAGATACGCAGTATTTT. Protein sequence: CASSLSKGSDTQYF.

This clonotype showed up just a few times. The chain recombines TRBV7-8 with TRBJ1-5, with 7 bases identical to TRBD1. The CDR3 has 14 residues. The V and J ends lost 5 bases and 8 bases, in that order; junction bases with no gene match: 9. The germline gives CDR1 SGHVS, CDR2 FQNEAQ. CDR3 nucleotides: TGTGCCAGCAGCCCGACAGGGACCCATGAGCCCCAGCATTTT. Translation: CASSPTGTHEPQHF.

This clonotype was seen only a few times. Relative to the germline gene, one junction end is altered; a read error may explain this. This chain uses TRBV27 with TRBJ1-1, with a possible D match to TRBD1 (6 bases). The CDR3 covers 14 residues. From germline, CDR1 is MNHEY and CDR2 SMNVEV (reference sequence). Here the CDR3 reads CASSLIDRNTEVFF. DNA for the CDR3: TGTGCCAGCAGTTTAATCGACAGGAACACTGAAGTTTTCTTT.

There are many counts of this clonotype. V gene TRBV5-1 combines with J gene TRBJ1-4, with TRBD1 as a possible D gene (5 bases). The germline CDR1 and CDR2 sequences are SGHRS and YFSETQ. The CDR3 spans 12 residues. Deletions cut 1 base from V and 13 bases from J, with 11 bases between. The CDR3 loop reads CASSLIGQGLFF. The CDR3 DNA follows: TGCGCCAGCAGCTTGATTGGGCAGGGACTGTTTTTT.

J is TRBJ2-3 and V is TRBV12-3 or TRBV12-4; 9 bases agree with TRBD2. Trimming took 6 bases from V and 1 from J; bases not matched to a gene: 2. CDR3 size: 14 residues. CDR3 in DNA: TGTGCCAGCAGCCTAGCGGGACGCACAGATACGCAGTATTTT. Its translation: CASSLAGRTDTQYF.